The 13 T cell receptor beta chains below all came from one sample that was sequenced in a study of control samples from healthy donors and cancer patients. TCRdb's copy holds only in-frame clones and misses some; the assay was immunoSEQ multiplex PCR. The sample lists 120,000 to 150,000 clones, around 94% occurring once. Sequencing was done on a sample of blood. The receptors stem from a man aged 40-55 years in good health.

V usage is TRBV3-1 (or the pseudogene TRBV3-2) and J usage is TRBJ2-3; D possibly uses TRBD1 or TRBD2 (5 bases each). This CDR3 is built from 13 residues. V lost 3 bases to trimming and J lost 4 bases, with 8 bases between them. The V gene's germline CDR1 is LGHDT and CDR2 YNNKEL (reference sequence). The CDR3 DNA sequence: TGTGCCAGCAGCCAGGGGGTAGCAGATACGCAGTATTTT. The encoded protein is CASSQGVADTQYF.

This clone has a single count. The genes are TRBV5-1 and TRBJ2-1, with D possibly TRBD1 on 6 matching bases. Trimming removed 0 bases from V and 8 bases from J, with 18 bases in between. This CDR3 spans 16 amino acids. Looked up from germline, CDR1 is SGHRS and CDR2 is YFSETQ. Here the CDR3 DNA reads TGCGCCAGCAGCTTGGCCCCTGATGTCAGGGGTCATGAGCAGTTCTTC. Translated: CASSLAPDVRGHEQFF.

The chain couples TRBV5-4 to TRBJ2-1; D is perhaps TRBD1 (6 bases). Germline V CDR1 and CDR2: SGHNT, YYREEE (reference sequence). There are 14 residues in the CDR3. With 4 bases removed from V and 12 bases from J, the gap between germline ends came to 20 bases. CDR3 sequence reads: CASSPHPQGQLQFF. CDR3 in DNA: TGTGCCAGCAGCCCTCATCCCCAGGGGCAGTTGCAGTTCTTC.

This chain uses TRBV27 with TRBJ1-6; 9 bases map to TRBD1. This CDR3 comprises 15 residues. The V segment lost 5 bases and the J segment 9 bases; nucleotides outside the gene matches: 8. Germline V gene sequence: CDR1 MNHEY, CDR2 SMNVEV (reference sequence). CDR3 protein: CASSRRTGGISPLHF. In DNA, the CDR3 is TGTGCCAGCAGTCGCCGCACAGGGGGCATTTCACCCCTCCACTTT.

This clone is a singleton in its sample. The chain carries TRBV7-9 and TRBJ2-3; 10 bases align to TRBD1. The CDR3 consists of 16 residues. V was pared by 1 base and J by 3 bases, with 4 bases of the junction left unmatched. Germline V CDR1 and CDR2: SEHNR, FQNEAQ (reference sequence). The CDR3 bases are TGTGCCAGCAGCTTAGGGGACAGGGGTTTGACAGATACGCAGTATTTT. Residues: CASSLGDRGLTDTQYF.

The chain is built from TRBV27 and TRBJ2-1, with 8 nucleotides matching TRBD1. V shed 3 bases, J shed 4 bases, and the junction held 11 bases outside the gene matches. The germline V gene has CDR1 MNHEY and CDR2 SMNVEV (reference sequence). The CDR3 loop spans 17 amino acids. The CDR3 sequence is CASSFRRDRRNYNEQFF. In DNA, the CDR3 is TGTGCCAGCAGTTTCCGGAGGGACAGGAGGAATTACAATGAGCAGTTCTTC.

The CDR3 sequence is CASNRNKDNSPLHF. The CDR3 DNA sequence: TGTGCCAGTAACCGGAACAAAGATAATTCACCCCTCCACTTT. The genes are TRBV19 and TRBJ1-6; the D is unclear. Per germline, CDR1 LNHDA and CDR2 SQIVND (reference sequence). This CDR3 spans 14 amino acids. Trimming cost V 7 bases and J 5 bases, with 12 bases left between them.

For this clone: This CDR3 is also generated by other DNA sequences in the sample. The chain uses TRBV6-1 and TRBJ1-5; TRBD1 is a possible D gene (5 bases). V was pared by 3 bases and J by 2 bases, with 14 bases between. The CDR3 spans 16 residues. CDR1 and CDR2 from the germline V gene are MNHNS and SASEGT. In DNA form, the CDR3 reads TGTGCCAGCAGTGAGGGTGCGGGGGGGGGCAATCAGCCCCAGCATTTT. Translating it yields CASSEGAGGGNQPQHF.

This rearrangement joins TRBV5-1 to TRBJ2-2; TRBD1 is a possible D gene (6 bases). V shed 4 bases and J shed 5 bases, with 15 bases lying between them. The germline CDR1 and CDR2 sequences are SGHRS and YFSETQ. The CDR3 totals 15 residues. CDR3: CASSLSPGTTGELFF. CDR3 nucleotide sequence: TGCGCCAGCAGCCTCAGCCCCGGGACAACCGGGGAGCTGTTTTTT.

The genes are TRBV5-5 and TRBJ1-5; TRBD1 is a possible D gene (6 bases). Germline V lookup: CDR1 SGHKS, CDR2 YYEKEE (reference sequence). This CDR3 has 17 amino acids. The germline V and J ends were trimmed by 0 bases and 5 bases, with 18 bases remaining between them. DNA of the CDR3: TGTGCCAGCAGCTTGGCCCATTACAGGACAGCAGATCAGCCCCAGCATTTT. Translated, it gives CASSLAHYRTADQPQHF.

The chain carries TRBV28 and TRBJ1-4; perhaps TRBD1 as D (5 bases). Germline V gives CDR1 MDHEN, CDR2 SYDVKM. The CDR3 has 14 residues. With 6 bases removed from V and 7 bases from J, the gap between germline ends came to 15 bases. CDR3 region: CASSPPNRREKLFF. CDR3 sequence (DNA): TGTGCCAGCAGCCCCCCCAACAGGCGTGAAAAACTGTTTTTT.

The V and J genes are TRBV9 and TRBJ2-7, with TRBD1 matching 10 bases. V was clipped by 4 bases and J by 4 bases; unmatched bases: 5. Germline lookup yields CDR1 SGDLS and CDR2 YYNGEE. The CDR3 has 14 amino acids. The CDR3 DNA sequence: TGTGCCAGCAGCCCGGGACAGGGGACGTACGAGCAGTACTTC. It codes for CASSPGQGTYEQYF.

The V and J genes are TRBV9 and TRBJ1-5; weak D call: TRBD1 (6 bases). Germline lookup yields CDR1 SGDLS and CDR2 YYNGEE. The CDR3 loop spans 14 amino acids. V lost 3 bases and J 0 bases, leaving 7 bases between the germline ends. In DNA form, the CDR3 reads TGTGCCAGCAGCGCAGGGGATAGCAATCAGCCCCAGCATTTT. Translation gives CASSAGDSNQPQHF.